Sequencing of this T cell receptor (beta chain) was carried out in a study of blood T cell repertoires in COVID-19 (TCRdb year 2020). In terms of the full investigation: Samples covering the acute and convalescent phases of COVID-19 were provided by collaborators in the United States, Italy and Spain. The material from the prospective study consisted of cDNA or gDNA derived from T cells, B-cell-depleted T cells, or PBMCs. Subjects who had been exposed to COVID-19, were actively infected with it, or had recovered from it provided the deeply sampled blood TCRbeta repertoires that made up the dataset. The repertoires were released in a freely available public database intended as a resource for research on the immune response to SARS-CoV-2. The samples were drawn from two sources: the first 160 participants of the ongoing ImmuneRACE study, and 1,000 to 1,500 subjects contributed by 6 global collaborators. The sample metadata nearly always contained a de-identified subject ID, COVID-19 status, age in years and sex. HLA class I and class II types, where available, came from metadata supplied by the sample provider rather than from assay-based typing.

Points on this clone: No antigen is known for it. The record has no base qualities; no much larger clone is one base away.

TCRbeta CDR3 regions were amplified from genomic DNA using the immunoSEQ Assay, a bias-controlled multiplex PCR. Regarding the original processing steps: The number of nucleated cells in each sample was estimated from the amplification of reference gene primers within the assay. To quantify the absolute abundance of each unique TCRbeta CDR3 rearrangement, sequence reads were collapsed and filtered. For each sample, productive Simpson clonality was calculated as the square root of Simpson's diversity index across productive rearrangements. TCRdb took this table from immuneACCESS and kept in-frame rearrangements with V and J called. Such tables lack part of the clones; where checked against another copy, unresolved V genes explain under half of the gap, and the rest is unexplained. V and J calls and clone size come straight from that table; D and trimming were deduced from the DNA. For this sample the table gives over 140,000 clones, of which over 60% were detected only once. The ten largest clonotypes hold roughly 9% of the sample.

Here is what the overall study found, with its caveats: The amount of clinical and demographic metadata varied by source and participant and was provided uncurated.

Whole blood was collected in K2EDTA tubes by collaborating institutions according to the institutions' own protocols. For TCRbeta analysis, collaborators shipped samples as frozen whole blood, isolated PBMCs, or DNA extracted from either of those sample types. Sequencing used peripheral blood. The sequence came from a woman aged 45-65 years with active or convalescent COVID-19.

The bases are TGTGCCAGCAGTGAGGGCCGTTCTGGAAACACCATATATTTT. This codes for CASSEGRSGNTIYF. The chain is encoded by TRBV6-1 joined to TRBJ1-3; the D gene is unclear. Reading from cysteine to phenylalanine, the CDR3 counts 14 amino acids. Only the CDR3 part of the read is kept: 42 bases, read in frame from the first base. The germline V gene supplies CDR1 MNHNS and CDR2 SASEGT. V is clipped by 3 bases and J by 1 base, and the sequence between their germline boundaries is 7 bases long.